A single sample gave rise to the 32 T cell receptor beta chains below, sequenced in a study of early T cells in non-severe SARS-CoV-2 infection (dated by TCRdb to the early 2020s). The library was obtained by 5' RACE. These reads were obtained on a NextSeq 500. TCRdb itself trimmed the public reads at Q25 with fastp, ran MiXCR and retained productive beta chains. Every entry covers one CDR3 protein and lists the most common genes and DNA from its rows. The sample table shows 40,000 or so distinct CDR3 sequences, and roughly 12% are seen once. The ten most abundant clones make up about a fifth of the sample. The sequencing input was whole blood. These receptors were obtained from an adult who was a healthcare worker with PCR-confirmed SARS-CoV-2 infection or an uninfected control (not recorded which).

This clonotype was detected many times. The chain has TRBV7-6 and TRBJ1-4, with D possibly matching TRBD1 (6 bases). CDR1 and CDR2 (germline): SGHVS, FNYEAQ. V lost 5 bases and J lost 7, with 20 bases in between. This CDR3 has 16 residues. The CDR3 region has the DNA TGTGCCAGCAGCCCAATCCGGGGGCCATCGAGTGAAAAACTGTTTTTT. The encoded protein is CASSPIRGPSSEKLFF. Looking up the rest from reference TRBV7-6 and TRBJ1-4 gives the full variable domain: GAGVSQSPRYKVTKRGQDVALRCDPISGHVSLYWYRQALGQGPEFLTYFNYEAQQDKSGLPNDRFSAERPEGSISTLTIQRTEQRDSAMYRCASSPIRGPSSEKLFFGSGTQLSVL.

This clonotype was seen repeatedly, ten times or more. The chain has TRBV18 and TRBJ2-7; the D gene is possibly TRBD1 (6 bases). This CDR3 spans 14 amino acids. V was clipped by 6 bases and J by 1 base, with 13 bases between them. Per germline, CDR1 KGHSH and CDR2 LQKENI. The CDR3, as DNA: TGTGCCAGCTCTCTGGACAGCCTATCCTACGAGCAGTACTTC. Amino acids: CASSLDSLSYEQYF.

The chain recombines TRBV10-3 with TRBJ2-3; 8 nucleotides match TRBD2. Trimming removed 3 bases from V and 4 bases from J; junction bases left unmatched: 3. Germline values: CDR1 ENHRY, CDR2 SYGVKD. This CDR3 spans 14 amino acids. CDR3 nucleotides: TGTGCCATCAGTGACCCTAGCGGGTCAGATACGCAGTATTTT. It is translated as CAISDPSGSDTQYF.

The chain links TRBV4-3 to TRBJ1-4; no firm D call. This CDR3 contains 15 residues. V lost 0 bases to trimming and J lost 3 bases, with 8 bases between them. In germline, CDR1 is LGHNA, CDR2 YSLEER. CDR3 loop: CASSQEPASNEKLFF. The DNA of the CDR3 is TGCGCCAGCAGCCAAGAGCCAGCCTCTAATGAAAAACTGTTTTTT.

The table lists this clonotype with a few counts. The rearrangement links TRBV2 to TRBJ2-5, with D tentatively TRBD2 (5 bases). The V end was cut by 6 bases, the J end by 4 bases, with 12 bases between. Per germline, CDR1 SNHLY and CDR2 FYNNEI. The CDR3 is 13 amino acids. The CDR3 is CASSPSSPETQYF. The CDR3 coding sequence is TGTGCCAGCAGCCCCTCTAGCCCAGAGACCCAGTACTTC.

This clonotype was detected once. This sequence may be a read error, since a much larger clone differs from it by one base. This chain connects TRBV6-2 or TRBV6-3 to TRBJ2-7; D remains unclear. From germline, CDR1 is MNHEY and CDR2 SVGEGT. The CDR3 is 13 residues long. The CDR3 sequence is CASSDSANYEQYF. As DNA, the CDR3 is TGTGCCAGCAGTGACTCAGCGAACTACGAGCAGTACTTC.

This clonotype was counted between two and nine times. This chain's CDR3 is CASSWGGYNEQFF. The CDR3 DNA reads TGTGCCAGCAGTTGGGGCGGCTACAATGAGCAGTTCTTC. V and J are TRBV6-1 and TRBJ2-1; TRBD1 might be the D (5 bases). CDR3 length: 13 residues. The V gene lost 5 bases and the J gene lost 3 bases, with 8 bases spanning the gap. Germline lookup yields CDR1 MNHNS and CDR2 SASEGT.

The chain is built from TRBV28 and TRBJ2-7; D possibly corresponds to TRBD2 (6 bases). V dropped 3 bases and J dropped 6 bases, with 9 bases sitting between them. Germline loops: CDR1 MDHEN, CDR2 SYDVKM. The CDR3 totals 12 residues. CDR3 protein: CASSLGGTEQYF. CDR3 DNA: TGTGCCAGCAGTTTGGGGGGAACCGAGCAGTACTTC.

The chain combines TRBV5-4 with TRBJ2-7; 10 bases line up with TRBD1. The CDR3 spans 15 residues. V was pared by 4 bases and J by 0 bases, with 4 bases of the junction left unmatched. Germline CDR1 SGHNT, CDR2 YYREEE (reference sequence). The CDR3 region is CASSPGQGFSYEQYF. In nucleotides, the CDR3 is TGTGCCAGCAGCCCGGGACAGGGGTTCTCCTACGAGCAGTACTTC.

This clonotype was counted at least ten times. The chain recombines TRBV5-1 with TRBJ1-1; no reliable D call. CDR3 size: 14 residues. V lost 0 bases and J lost 1, with 7 bases in between. Germline V gene lookup returns CDR1 SGHRS and CDR2 YFSETQ. The CDR3 sequence is CASSLASENTEAFF. Written as DNA, the CDR3 is TGCGCCAGCAGCTTGGCATCAGAGAACACTGAAGCTTTCTTT.

This clonotype was observed many times. The chain joins TRBV20-1 to TRBJ2-7; 8 bases line up with TRBD2. CDR3 size: 12 residues. V dropped 3 bases and J dropped 7; count of bases not matched to a gene: 5. Germline CDR1 reads DFQATT; CDR2 reads SNEGSKA (reference sequence). The DNA for the CDR3 is TGCAGTGCTAGCGGGAGGGCCGGGGAGCAGTACTTC. This encodes CSASGRAGEQYF.

The chain employs TRBV24-1 and TRBJ1-2, with TRBD1 identical over 7 bases. The CDR3 is 16 amino acids. From germline, CDR1 is KGHDR and CDR2 SFDVKD. The V gene end was trimmed by 4 bases and the J gene end by 0 bases; junction bases not matched to a gene: 7. CDR3 sequence reads: CATSERNRGPNYGYTF. CDR3 nucleotides: TGTGCCACCAGTGAACGCAACAGGGGACCTAACTATGGCTACACCTTC.

This clonotype has ten or more counts. The chain recombines TRBV12-3 or TRBV12-4 with TRBJ2-2; D is ambiguous. V gave up 7 bases and J gave up 1 base, with 10 bases separating them. This CDR3 has 14 residues. This CDR3 reads CASKRQRNTGELFF. DNA for the CDR3: TGTGCCAGCAAGAGACAAAGGAACACCGGGGAGCTGTTTTTT.

This clonotype was counted ten times or more. The chain couples TRBV6-5 to TRBJ2-1; TRBD2 agrees at 9 bases. Looked up from germline, CDR1 is MNHEY and CDR2 is SVGAGI. V lost 5 bases and J lost 4; bases outside the gene matches: 0. The CDR3 spans 13 residues. CDR3 sequence: CASSLAGYNEQFF. DNA of the CDR3: TGTGCCAGCAGTCTAGCGGGGTACAATGAGCAGTTCTTC.

In this sample, this clonotype turned up a few times. The chain recombines TRBV20-1 with TRBJ2-2, with D possibly matching TRBD1 (5 bases). The ends were cut back, 3 bases at V and 0 bases at J, with 14 bases in the middle. The CDR3 runs 16 residues. Germline CDR1 and CDR2: DFQATT and SNEGSKA (reference sequence). CDR3 sequence reads: CSASYLGQTNTGELFF. For the CDR3, the DNA is TGCAGTGCTAGCTACTTAGGACAAACGAACACCGGGGAGCTGTTTTTT.

The chain joins TRBV28 to TRBJ1-1; D is uncertain. CDR1 and CDR2 (germline): MDHEN, SYDVKM. With 3 bases removed from V and 4 bases from J, the gap between germline ends came to 6 bases. The CDR3 runs to 12 residues. The DNA for the CDR3 is TGTGCCAGCAGTTTCGGTGTCACTGAAGCTTTCTTT. Translation: CASSFGVTEAFF.

The sample holds many counts of this clonotype. V is TRBV4-3 and J is TRBJ1-2; 7 nucleotides agree with TRBD1. The germline V gene has CDR1 LGHNA and CDR2 YSLEER. V shed 5 bases, J shed 1 base, and the junction held 4 bases outside the gene matches. This CDR3 region has 14 residues. The CDR3 DNA follows: TGCGCCAGCAGCGCCGGGGACAGTAACTATGGCTACACCTTC. Protein sequence: CASSAGDSNYGYTF.

This clonotype was counted many times. The V call is TRBV28, the J call TRBJ2-7, with TRBD2 identical over 15 bases. The CDR3 extends over 19 amino acids. Germline V gene lookup returns CDR1 MDHEN and CDR2 SYDVKM. The V and J ends lost 3 bases and 2 bases, in that order; junction bases with no gene match: 11. CDR3 region: CASSFVGLAGGVTPYEQYF. Here the CDR3 DNA reads TGTGCCAGCAGTTTCGTCGGACTAGCGGGAGGGGTAACCCCCTACGAGCAGTACTTC.

The sample holds many counts of this clonotype. The CDR3 region is CASSQRRTGRTFTDTQYF. The CDR3 nucleotides read TGTGCCAGCAGCCAAAGACGCACAGGACGCACGTTCACAGATACGCAGTATTTT. The gene calls are TRBV7-9 and TRBJ2-3; maybe TRBD1 (5 bases). V was clipped by 5 bases and J by 2 bases, with 23 bases between them. Per germline, CDR1 SEHNR and CDR2 FQNEAQ (reference sequence). The CDR3 totals 18 residues.

The chain has TRBV27 and TRBJ1-2; 11 bases are shared with TRBD1. J lost 7 bases, V lost 1 base, and 5 bases had no gene match. The CDR3 runs to 15 residues. Germline loops: CDR1 MNHEY, CDR2 SMNVEV (reference sequence). CDR3 sequence (DNA): TGTGCCAGCAGTTTATATGGGACAGGGGGAGTTGGCTACACCTTC. The encoded protein is CASSLYGTGGVGYTF.

Comments on this clonotype: A much larger clone lies one base from this, so it may be a read error. The V gene is TRBV15, the J gene TRBJ1-4; no clear D gene. The V gene's germline CDR1 is LNHNV and CDR2 YYDKDF (reference sequence). The CDR3 consists of 15 residues. CDR3 sequence reads: CVTSRDPGRSEKLFF. The CDR3 DNA reads TGTGTCACCAGCAGAGACCCGGGCCGCAGTGAAAAACTGTTTTTT.

This chain uses TRBV29-1 with TRBJ1-1, with a tentative D call TRBD1 (6 bases). In germline, CDR1 is SQVTM, CDR2 ANQGSEA. Deletions cut 7 bases from V and 0 bases from J, with 9 bases between. The CDR3 spans 12 residues. The CDR3 sequence is CSGGGMNTEAFF. The CDR3 DNA sequence: TGCAGCGGGGGGGGCATGAACACTGAAGCTTTCTTT.

The J gene is TRBJ1-2, the V gene TRBV24-1, with TRBD1 as a possible D gene (5 bases). This CDR3 spans 14 amino acids. Deletions cut 3 bases from V and 6 bases from J, with 13 bases between. Germline V gene data show CDR1 as KGHDR and CDR2 as SFDVKD. The CDR3 region has the DNA TGTGCCACCAGTGATCGACAGCGCGATAATGGCTACACCTTC. This sequence encodes CATSDRQRDNGYTF.

The rearrangement links TRBV7-9 to TRBJ2-1; 9 positions match TRBD1. Germline V gives CDR1 SEHNR, CDR2 FQNEAQ (reference sequence). The V segment lost 6 bases and the J segment 15 bases; nucleotides outside the gene matches: 12. This CDR3 spans 13 amino acids. The CDR3 DNA sequence: TGTGCCAGCAGACCGGACGGACAGGGGCCTTTGTTCTTC. This encodes CASRPDGQGPLFF.

The chain links TRBV9 to TRBJ2-1; the match to TRBD2 covers 7 bases. J gave up 2 bases and V 2 bases, and 4 bases lay outside the gene matches. The CDR3 consists of 15 residues. Germline-derived CDR1 and CDR2 are SGDLS and YYNGEE. CDR3 nucleotide sequence: TGTGCCAGCAGCGTGTGGGAGGGTGCCTACAATGAGCAGTTCTTC. This sequence encodes CASSVWEGAYNEQFF.

The J gene is TRBJ2-1, the V gene TRBV27, with D uncertain. V gave up 6 bases and J gave up 9 bases, with 18 bases separating them. From germline, CDR1 is MNHEY and CDR2 SMNVEV (reference sequence). The CDR3 has 14 residues. CDR3 bases: TGTGCCAGCAGAGGTCGGCTAGTACCTACTGAGCAGTTCTTC. As protein: CASRGRLVPTEQFF.

This sequence joins TRBV7-9 and TRBJ2-2, with TRBD2 matching over 7 bases. Germline V gene lookup returns CDR1 SEHNR and CDR2 FQNEAQ (reference sequence). The junction had 10 bases not matched to a gene; V was cut back by 4 bases and J by 2 bases. There are 17 residues in the CDR3. The CDR3 nucleotides are TGTGCCAGCAGCTCAGATTTGGCGGGAGTTAACACCGGGGAGCTGTTTTTT. Protein product: CASSSDLAGVNTGELFF.

The chain links TRBV5-5 to TRBJ2-6; D ambiguous. The CDR3 spans 16 residues. Germline loops: CDR1 SGHKS, CDR2 YYEKEE (reference sequence). Trimming took 7 bases from V and 1 from J, leaving 15 bases between them. The CDR3 reads CASVQVILSGANVLTF. The CDR3 DNA sequence: TGTGCCAGCGTACAAGTAATCTTGTCTGGGGCCAACGTCCTGACTTTC. The complete variable domain, with remaining parts taken from reference TRBV5-5 and TRBJ2-6, reads DAGVTQSPTHLIKTRGQQVTLRCSPISGHKSVSWYQQVLGQGPQFIFQYYEKEERGRGNFPDRFSARQFPNYSSELNVNALLLGDSALYLCASVQVILSGANVLTFGAGSRLTVL.

This clonotype was recorded at least ten times. CDR3 protein: CASSFAGREGEQFF. The DNA of the CDR3 is TGTGCCAGCAGCTTTGCCGGCCGGGAGGGTGAGCAGTTCTTC. This chain joins TRBV11-2 and TRBJ2-1; 8 bases fit TRBD2. The V and J ends lost 3 bases and 9 bases, in that order; junction bases with no gene match: 7. Germline CDR1 SGHAT, CDR2 FQNNGV. CDR3 size: 14 residues.

The rearrangement links TRBV6-2 or TRBV6-3 to TRBJ1-1, with a tentative D call TRBD1 (6 bases). Trimming removed 0 bases from V and 4 bases from J, with 15 bases in between. Germline CDR1 and CDR2: MNHEY and SVGEGT. The CDR3 spans 16 residues. CDR3 residues: CASSYSGGRSATEAFF. The CDR3 DNA is TGTGCCAGCAGTTACTCTGGGGGGCGGAGTGCCACTGAAGCTTTCTTT.

This clonotype was seen only a few times. J is TRBJ2-1 and V is TRBV25-1; 10 nucleotides line up with TRBD2. The CDR3 totals 16 residues. The V and J ends lost 2 bases and 4 bases, in that order; junction bases with no gene match: 5. CDR1 MGHDK and CDR2 SYGVNS come from the germline V gene. CDR3 in amino acids: CASSEPGLATYNEQFF. The CDR3, as DNA: TGTGCCAGCAGTGAACCGGGACTAGCGACATACAATGAGCAGTTCTTC.

This clonotype was counted ten times or more. The V call is TRBV7-8, the J call TRBJ1-5; D not resolved. Trimming took 1 base from V and 0 from J, leaving 7 bases between them. This CDR3 has 15 amino acids. The germline V gene encodes CDR1 SGHVS and CDR2 FQNEAQ. The CDR3 DNA sequence: TGTGCCAGCAGCTTAGACGGGTTTAGCAATCAGCCCCAGCATTTT. Amino acid sequence: CASSLDGFSNQPQHF.